These T cell receptor beta chains were read from a single sample in a study of vaccination effects on CD4 cells after COVID-19. Profiling relied on immunoSEQ multiplex PCR, and the TCRdb table lists in-frame clones only, not all of them. The sample has 20,000 or so clones, around 76% seen once. These receptors have no known antigen. Sequenced material: CD4+ T cells from PBMCs cultured with SARS-CoV-2 spike peptides, taken before COVID-19 vaccination. Receptors were obtained from a human donor who had a prior SARS-CoV-2 infection. Each CDR3 is given with its conserved first and last residue. D genes are given only for firm matches. For some rows the clone size is stated as once, few or many, or as a class when expanded; others skip it.

TRBV2	18	TRBJ2-7	TRBD2	.	TGTGCCAGCAGTGAAGCAGGCTTCGGAGCGGGAGGCTACTACGAGCAGTACTTC	CASSEAGFGAGGYYEQYF
TRBV10-1	14	TRBJ2-1	.	few	TGCGCCAGCTCCACTACCAACTCCTACAATGAGCAGTTCTTC	CASSTTNSYNEQFF
TRBV2	15	TRBJ1-1	TRBD1	.	TGTGCCAGCAGTAGACAGGGGCTAATGAACACTGAAGCTTTCTTT	CASSRQGLMNTEAFF
TRBV4-3	14	TRBJ1-3	.	few	TGCGCCAGCAGCCGAGGTAGTTCTGGAAACACCATATATTTT	CASSRGSSGNTIYF
TRBV11-3	17	TRBJ1-4	.	.	TGTGCCAGCAGTTCCACGGACAGAAACAATGGGCAGGAAAAACTGTTTTTT	CASSSTDRNNGQEKLFF
TRBV9	17	TRBJ2-3	TRBD2	.	TGTGCCAGCAGCGTAGCTCCTAGCGGGGGGGCGGGTGATACGCAGTATTTT	CASSVAPSGGAGDTQYF
TRBV7-7	15	TRBJ2-5	TRBD2	.	TGTGCTAGCAGCTTAGACGCGGGAGCTAGAGAGACCCAGTACTTC	CASSLDAGARETQYF
TRBV6-5	15	TRBJ2-7	.	.	TGTGCCAGCAGTTACTCGGTGCTCGGGTCCTACGAGCAGTACTTC	CASSYSVLGSYEQYF
TRBV20-1	13	TRBJ2-7	TRBD2	once	TGCAGTGCTAGTGTTAGCGGGAGCGGCGAGCAGTACTTC	CSASVSGSGEQYF
TRBV10-3	16	TRBJ1-5	.	.	TGTGCCATCAGTGACGCCCAGGGGTCGTTTCCTCAGCCCCAGCATTTT	CAISDAQGSFPQPQHF
TRBV23-1	16	TRBJ2-3	.	.	TGCGCCAGCAGTCACCTCGGGATCCGGGGCACAGATACGCAGTATTTT	CASSHLGIRGTDTQYF
TRBV6-5	13	TRBJ2-7	.	.	TGTGCCAGCAGTTACTCGCCGGGGGCCGAGCAGTACTTC	CASSYSPGAEQYF
TRBV5-3	11	TRBJ2-5	.	.	TGTGCCGTGGCGGAGCAAGAGACCCAGTACTTC	CAVAEQETQYF
TRBV5-6	18	TRBJ2-5	.	.	TGTGCCAGCAGCTCTAACATGGGCCTTCGACCACGGCAAGAGACCCAGTACTTC	CASSSNMGLRPRQETQYF
TRBV7-9	15	TRBJ1-5	TRBD1	few	TGTGCCAGCAGCGCCACCACAGGGGGAGGTCAGCCCCAGCATTTT	CASSATTGGGQPQHF
TRBV28	18	TRBJ2-4	TRBD2	.	TGTGCCAGCAGTTTCGGAGGCGGACTAGAACTTTCCAAAAACATTCAGTACTTC	CASSFGGGLELSKNIQYF
TRBV4-2	15	TRBJ2-7	.	.	TGTGCCAGCAGCCCTACGAGACTGAGGTCCTACGAGCAGTACTTC	CASSPTRLRSYEQYF